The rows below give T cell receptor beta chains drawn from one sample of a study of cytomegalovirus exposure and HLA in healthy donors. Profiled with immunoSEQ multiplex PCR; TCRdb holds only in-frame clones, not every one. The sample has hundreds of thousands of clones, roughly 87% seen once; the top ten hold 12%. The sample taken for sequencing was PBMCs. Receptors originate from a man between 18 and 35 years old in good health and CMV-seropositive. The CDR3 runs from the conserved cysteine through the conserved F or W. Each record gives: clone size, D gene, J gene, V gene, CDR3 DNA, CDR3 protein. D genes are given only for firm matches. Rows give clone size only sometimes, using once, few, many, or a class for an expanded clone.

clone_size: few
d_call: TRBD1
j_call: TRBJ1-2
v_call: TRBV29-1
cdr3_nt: TGCAGCGTTGTGCAGGGGGCGGGTGGCTACACCTTC
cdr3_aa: CSVVQGAGGYTF

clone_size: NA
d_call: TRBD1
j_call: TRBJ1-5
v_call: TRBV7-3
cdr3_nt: TGTGCCAGCAGCTTAACGGGACAGGGCAATCAGCCCCAGCATTTT
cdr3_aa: CASSLTGQGNQPQHF

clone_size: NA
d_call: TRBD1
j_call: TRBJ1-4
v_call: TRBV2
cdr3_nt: TGTGCCAGCAAAGCGGGACAGGGGGATGAAAAACTGTTTTTT
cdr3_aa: CASKAGQGDEKLFF

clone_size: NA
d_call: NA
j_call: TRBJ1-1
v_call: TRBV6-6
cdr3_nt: TGTGCCAGCACCCAGGGGCGGCTTAACACTGAAGCTTTCTTT
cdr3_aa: CASTQGRLNTEAFF

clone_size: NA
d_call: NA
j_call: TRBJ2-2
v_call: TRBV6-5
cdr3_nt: TGTGCCAGCAGTTACGTACGGGACACCGGGGAGCTGTTTTTT
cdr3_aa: CASSYVRDTGELFF

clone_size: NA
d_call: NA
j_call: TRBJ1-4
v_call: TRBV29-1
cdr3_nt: TGCAGCGTTGGCGGCGGTATCGCAACTAATGAAAAACTGTTTTTT
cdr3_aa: CSVGGGIATNEKLFF

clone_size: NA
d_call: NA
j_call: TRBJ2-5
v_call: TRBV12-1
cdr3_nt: TGTGCCAGCAGCTTTACGCGACTAGCGGGGGGGGAGACCCAGTACTTC
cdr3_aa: CASSFTRLAGGETQYF

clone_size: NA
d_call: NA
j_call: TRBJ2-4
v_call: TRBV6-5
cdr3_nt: TGTGCCAGCAGTTACTCGTCGGCGGGAAACGAAAACATTCAGTACTTC
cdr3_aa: CASSYSSAGNENIQYF

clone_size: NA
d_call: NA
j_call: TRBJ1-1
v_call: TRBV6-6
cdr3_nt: TGTGCCAGCAGTTACGTCGGTACTGAAGCTTTCTTT
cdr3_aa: CASSYVGTEAFF

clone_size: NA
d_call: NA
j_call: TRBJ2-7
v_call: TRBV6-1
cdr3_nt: TGTGCCAGCAAGACCAAGAGCTCCTACGAGCAGTACTTC
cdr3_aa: CASKTKSSYEQYF

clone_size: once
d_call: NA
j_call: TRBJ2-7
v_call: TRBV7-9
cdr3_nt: TGTGCCAGCAGCTGGAGCGGAGGAGTATTGCGCGACGAGCAGTACTTC
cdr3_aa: CASSWSGGVLRDEQYF

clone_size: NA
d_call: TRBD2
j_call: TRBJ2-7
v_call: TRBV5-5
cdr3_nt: TGTGCCAGCAGCTTGGTACTAGCGGGGACCTACGAGCAGTACTTC
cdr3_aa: CASSLVLAGTYEQYF

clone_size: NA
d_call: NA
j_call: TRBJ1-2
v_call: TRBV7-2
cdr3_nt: TGTGCCAGCAGCTTACACGTTTCCTATGGCTACACCTTC
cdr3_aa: CASSLHVSYGYTF

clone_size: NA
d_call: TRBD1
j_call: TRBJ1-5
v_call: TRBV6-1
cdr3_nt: TGTGCCAGCAGTGTATTACAGGGGATTAGCAATCAGCCCCAGCATTTT
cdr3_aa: CASSVLQGISNQPQHF

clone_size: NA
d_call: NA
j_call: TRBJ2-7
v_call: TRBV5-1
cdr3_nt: TGCGCCAGCAGCTTGAGGGTGGGACTCTACGAGCAGTACTTC
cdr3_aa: CASSLRVGLYEQYF

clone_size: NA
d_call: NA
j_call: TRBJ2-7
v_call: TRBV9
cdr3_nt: TGTGCCAGCAGCGTAAGGGGGGGAGGTAGGGACGAGCAGTACTTC
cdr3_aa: CASSVRGGGRDEQYF

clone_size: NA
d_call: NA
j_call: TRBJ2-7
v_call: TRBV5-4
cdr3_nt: TGTGCCAGCAGCTCCCCGGGGGAGGACGAGCAGTACTTC
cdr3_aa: CASSSPGEDEQYF

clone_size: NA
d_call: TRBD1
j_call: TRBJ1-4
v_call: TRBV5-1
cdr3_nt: TGCGCCAGCAGCTTGGCCCACGGGACAGGGGAGGAAAAACTGTTTTTT
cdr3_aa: CASSLAHGTGEEKLFF

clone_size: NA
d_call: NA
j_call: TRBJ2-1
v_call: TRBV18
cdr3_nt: TGTGCCAGCAGCCGCGGGAACCCCAACAATGAGCAGTTCTTC
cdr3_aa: CASSRGNPNNEQFF

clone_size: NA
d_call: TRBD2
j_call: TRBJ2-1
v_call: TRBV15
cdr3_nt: TGTGCCACCAGCCGACGACTAGCGGGAGCACGGGAGCAGTTCTTC
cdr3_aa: CATSRRLAGAREQFF

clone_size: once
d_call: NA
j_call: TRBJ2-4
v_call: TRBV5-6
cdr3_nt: TGTGCCAGCAGCTTGGAGGAGTTAAAAAACATTCAGTACTTC
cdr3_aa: CASSLEELKNIQYF

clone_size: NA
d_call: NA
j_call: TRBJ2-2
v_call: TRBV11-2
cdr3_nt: TGTGCCAGCAGCTTAAGGTCGTCCGGGGAGCTGTTTTTT
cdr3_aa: CASSLRSSGELFF

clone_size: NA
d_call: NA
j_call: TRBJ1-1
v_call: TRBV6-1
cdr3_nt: TGTGCCAGCAGTGAAGCGCCCGGACAGTTTCTTGAAGCTTTCTTT
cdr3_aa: CASSEAPGQFLEAFF

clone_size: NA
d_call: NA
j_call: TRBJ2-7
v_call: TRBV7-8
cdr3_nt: TGTGCCAGCAGCCCAGGGGGGGCATCCTACGAGCAGTACTTC
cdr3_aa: CASSPGGASYEQYF

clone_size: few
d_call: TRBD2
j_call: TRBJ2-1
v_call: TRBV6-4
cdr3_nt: TGTGCCAGCAGTCTGCTAGCGGGAGAGGATAATGAGCAGTTCTTC
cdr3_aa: CASSLLAGEDNEQFF

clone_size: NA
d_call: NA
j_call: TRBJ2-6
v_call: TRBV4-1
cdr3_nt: TGCGCCAGCAGCCAAGATTGGGGCCTGGAGGCCAACGTCCTGACTTTC
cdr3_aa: CASSQDWGLEANVLTF

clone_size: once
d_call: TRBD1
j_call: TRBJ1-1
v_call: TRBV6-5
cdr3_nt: TGTGCCAGCAAGGTTAATTCAGGGGGAAACACTGAAGCTTTCTTT
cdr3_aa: CASKVNSGGNTEAFF

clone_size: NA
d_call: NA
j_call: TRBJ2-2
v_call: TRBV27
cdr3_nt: TGTGCCAGCAGTTTAAGGGGGACACTCACCGGGGAGCTGTTTTTT
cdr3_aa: CASSLRGTLTGELFF

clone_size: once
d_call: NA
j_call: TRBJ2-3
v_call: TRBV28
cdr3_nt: TGTGCCAGCAGTATGAGGAACACAGATACGCAGTATTTT
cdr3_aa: CASSMRNTDTQYF

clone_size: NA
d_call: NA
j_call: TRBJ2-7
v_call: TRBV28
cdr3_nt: TGTGCCAGCGGACAAAGAATGCGTTACGAGCAGTACTTC
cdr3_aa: CASGQRMRYEQYF

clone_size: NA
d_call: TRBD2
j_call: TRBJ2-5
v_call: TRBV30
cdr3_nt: TGTGCCTGGAGTGGCCACTTGAGCGGGAGAGTCAGGGCCCAAGAGACCCAGTACTTC
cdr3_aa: CAWSGHLSGRVRAQETQYF

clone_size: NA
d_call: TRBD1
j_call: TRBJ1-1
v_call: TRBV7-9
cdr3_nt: TGTGCCAGCAGCCCCCAGGGGGCGCAGAACACTGAAGCTTTCTTT
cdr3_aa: CASSPQGAQNTEAFF

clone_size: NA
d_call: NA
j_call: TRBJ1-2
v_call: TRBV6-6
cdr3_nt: TGTGCCAGCAGTGCCGGACGTCTCTATGGCTACACCTTC
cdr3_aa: CASSAGRLYGYTF

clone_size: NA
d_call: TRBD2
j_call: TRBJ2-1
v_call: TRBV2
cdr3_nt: TGTGCCATTCGGGTAGCGGGAAGGAATGAGCAGTTCTTC
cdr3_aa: CAIRVAGRNEQFF

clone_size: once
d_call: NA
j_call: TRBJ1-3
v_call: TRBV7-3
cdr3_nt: TGTGCCAGCAGCCTAACCGCAACTGGAAACACCATATATTTT
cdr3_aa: CASSLTATGNTIYF

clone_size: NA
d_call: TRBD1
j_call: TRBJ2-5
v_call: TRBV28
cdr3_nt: TGTGCCAGCAGTCCCTACAGGGGGGAAGAGACCCAGTACTTC
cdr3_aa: CASSPYRGEETQYF

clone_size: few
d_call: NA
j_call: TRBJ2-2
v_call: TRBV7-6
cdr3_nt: TGTGCCAGCAGAGGAACAGGGAACACCGGGGAGCTGTTTTTT
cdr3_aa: CASRGTGNTGELFF

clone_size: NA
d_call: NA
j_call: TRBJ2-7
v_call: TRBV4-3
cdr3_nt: TGCGCCAGCAGCCAAGCTAGGGGGTCCTACGAGCAGTACTTC
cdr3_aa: CASSQARGSYEQYF

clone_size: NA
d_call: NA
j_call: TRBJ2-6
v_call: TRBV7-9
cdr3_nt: TGTGCCAGCAGCCCGTCGAACGTCCTGACTTTC
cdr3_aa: CASSPSNVLTF

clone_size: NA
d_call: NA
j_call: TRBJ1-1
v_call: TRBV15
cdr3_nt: TGTGCCACCAGCGCAGGGCCCTTGAACACTGAAGCTTTCTTT
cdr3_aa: CATSAGPLNTEAFF

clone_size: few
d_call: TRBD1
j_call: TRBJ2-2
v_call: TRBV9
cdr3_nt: TGTGCCAGCAGCGTAGACGGGACAGCGAACACCGGGGAGCTGTTTTTT
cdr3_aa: CASSVDGTANTGELFF

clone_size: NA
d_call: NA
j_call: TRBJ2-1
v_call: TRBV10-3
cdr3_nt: TGTGCCATCAGTGAGTCGGAGGGAAATGAGCAGTTCTTC
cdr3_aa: CAISESEGNEQFF

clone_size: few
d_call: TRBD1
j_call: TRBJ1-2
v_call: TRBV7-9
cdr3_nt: TGTGCCAGCGGACGACAGGGAGGTTATGGCTACACCTTC
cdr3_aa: CASGRQGGYGYTF

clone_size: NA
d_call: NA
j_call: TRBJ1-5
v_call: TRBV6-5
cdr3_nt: TGTGCCAGCAGTTACGCCTGGGGGAATGGACAGCCCCAGCATTTT
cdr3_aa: CASSYAWGNGQPQHF

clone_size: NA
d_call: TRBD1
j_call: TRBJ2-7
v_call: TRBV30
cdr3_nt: TGTGCCTGGAGTGTAGGGACAGGGAACTACGAGCAGTACTTC
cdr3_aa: CAWSVGTGNYEQYF

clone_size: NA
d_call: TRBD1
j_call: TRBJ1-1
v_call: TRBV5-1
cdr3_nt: TGCGCCAGCAGCTTGATACCCTCCGGGACAGGCCCGGATAGTGAAGCTTTCTTT
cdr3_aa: CASSLIPSGTGPDSEAFF

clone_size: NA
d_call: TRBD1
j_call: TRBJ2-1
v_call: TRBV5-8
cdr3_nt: TGTGCCAGCAGCGCGGGACAGGGGTACAATGAGCAGTTCTTC
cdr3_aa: CASSAGQGYNEQFF

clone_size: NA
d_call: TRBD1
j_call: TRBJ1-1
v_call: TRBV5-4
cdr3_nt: TGTGCCAGCAGCCGATCGGGACAGATGAACACTGAAGCTTTCTTT
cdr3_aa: CASSRSGQMNTEAFF